The source of this T cell receptor beta chain is a study of cytomegalovirus exposure and HLA in healthy donors. V shed 2 bases and J shed 0 bases, with 8 bases lying between them. CDR3 length: 16 residues. Per the germline V gene, CDR1 is MRHNA and CDR2 is SNTAGT. Measured with immunoSEQ multiplex PCR; TCRdb has only the in-frame clones, and not every one. The sample comprises about 160,000 clones, around nine tenths of which are singletons, and 2% to 2.5% rests with the top ten. For this clone: What it recognizes is unknown.

Study results and limitations: Cytomegalovirus association was assigned to more than 150 TCR beta chains.

The source material was PBMCs. The TCR was taken from a woman younger than 35 in good health and CMV-seronegative. The chain is built from TRBV6-4 and TRBJ2-6, with a possible D match to TRBD1 (6 bases). Here the CDR3 DNA reads TGTGCCAGCAGTGACGGGGGCCTCTCTGGGGCCAACGTCCTGACTTTC. This translates into CASSDGGLSGANVLTF.